Listed here are 19 T cell receptor beta chains from one sample, sequenced in a study of PD-L1 blockade in urothelial cancer. Time point meaning: peripheral blood 6 weeks after treatment start. Clones were sequenced by immunoSEQ multiplex PCR, and TCRdb holds only the in-frame ones, with some missing. Of about 44,000 clones in the sample, under 95% were seen once. The specimen was PBMCs, collected around atezolizumab (anti-PD-L1) treatment. Source of these receptors: a man aged 65 to 85 with urothelial cancer.

The CDR3 region is CASRVPSRGNQPQHF. Here the CDR3 DNA reads TGTGCCAGCAGGGTACCTTCCCGGGGCAATCAGCCCCAGCATTTT. V and J are TRBV28 and TRBJ1-5; D call uncertain. This CDR3 comprises 15 residues. Per the germline V gene, CDR1 is MDHEN and CDR2 is SYDVKM. Trimming took off 6 bases at V and 2 bases at J, with 14 bases between the two ends.

The chain links TRBV6-5 to TRBJ1-2; D not certain. CDR3 size: 16 residues. Per the germline V gene, CDR1 is MNHEY and CDR2 is SVGAGI. V shed 4 bases and J shed 8 bases, with 23 bases lying between them. In DNA form, the CDR3 reads TGTGCCAGCAGTTCCGAACCCCTATTGGGAGGGTACGGCTACACCTTC. Its protein product is CASSSEPLLGGYGYTF.

The chain recombines TRBV27 with TRBJ1-2; 7 nucleotides agree with TRBD1. Germline V gives CDR1 MNHEY, CDR2 SMNVEV (reference sequence). With V trimmed by 2 bases and J by 3 bases, 6 bases remained unmatched. The CDR3 runs 15 residues. CDR3 amino acids: CASSLTEGAYYGYTF. The CDR3 DNA reads as TGTGCCAGCAGTTTAACGGAGGGGGCTTACTATGGCTACACCTTC.

The chain carries TRBV7-2 and TRBJ2-1; D perhaps matches TRBD2 (6 bases). The V gene's germline CDR1 is SGHTA and CDR2 FQGNSA. The CDR3 totals 14 residues. Deletions cut 5 bases from V and 13 bases from J, with 21 bases between. The DNA for the CDR3 is TGTGCCAGCAGCCAAAGCTCGGGACTCGGCATCCAGTTCTTC. It is translated as CASSQSSGLGIQFF.

The rearrangement uses TRBV6-5 and TRBJ1-2; TRBD1 is a possible D gene (5 bases). The germline gives CDR1 MNHEY, CDR2 SVGAGI. The CDR3 runs 15 residues. Deletions cut 6 bases from V and 3 bases from J, with 17 bases between. The chain's CDR3 is CASSRVSPVYYGYTF. CDR3 DNA: TGTGCCAGCAGCAGGGTTTCACCAGTCTACTATGGCTACACCTTC.

This rearrangement joins TRBV28 to TRBJ2-2, with 9 bases that match TRBD2. The V and J ends lost 6 bases and 4 bases, in that order; junction bases with no gene match: 3. Germline CDR1 is MDHEN and CDR2 is SYDVKM. This CDR3 region has 14 residues. This chain's CDR3 is CASSLLAGTGELFF. The CDR3 DNA reads as TGTGCCAGCAGCCTACTAGCGGGCACCGGGGAGCTGTTTTTT.

The chain carries TRBV9 and TRBJ2-3; maybe TRBD2 (5 bases). Germline V gene data show CDR1 as SGDLS and CDR2 as YYNGEE. CDR3 length equals 14 residues. Trimming left V 4 bases short and J 6 bases short, with 15 bases between. CDR3 sequence: CASSSREGWDTQYF. Written as DNA, the CDR3 is TGTGCCAGCAGCTCCCGGGAAGGATGGGATACGCAGTATTTT.

The V gene is TRBV7-7, the J gene TRBJ2-5; 8 bases match TRBD2. There are 16 residues in the CDR3. CDR1 and CDR2 (germline): SSHAT, FNYEAQ (reference sequence). With 1 base clipped from V and 0 bases from J, the junction kept 4 bases outside the gene matches. The CDR3 nucleotides read TGTGCCAGCAGCTTAGGGCTAGCGGGCGACCAAGAGACCCAGTACTTC. Residues: CASSLGLAGDQETQYF.

The chain recombines TRBV27 with TRBJ2-7, with 8 nucleotides matching TRBD2. Germline V lookup: CDR1 MNHEY, CDR2 SMNVEV (reference sequence). This CDR3 region has 15 residues. Losses at the gene ends were 6 bases for V and 4 bases for J; bases not matched to a gene: 11. CDR3 DNA: TGTGCCAGCAGAACTCGGGTAGCGGGAATATACGAGCAGTACTTC. Protein sequence: CASRTRVAGIYEQYF.

This chain links TRBV5-1 with TRBJ2-3; TRBD2 aligns across 9 bases. CDR1 is SGHRS, CDR2 YFSETQ, per germline. The CDR3 runs 16 residues. V lost 4 bases, J lost 1 base, and 7 bases stayed unmatched. The CDR3 loop is CASSALRTSGTDTQYF. The CDR3 DNA reads as TGCGCCAGCAGCGCCTTAAGGACTAGCGGCACAGATACGCAGTATTTT. Using reference TRBV5-1 and TRBJ2-3 for the parts outside the CDR3, the full variable domain is KAGVTQTPRYLIKTRGQQVTLSCSPISGHRSVSWYQQTPGQGLQFLFEYFSETQRNKGNFPGRFSGRQFSNSRSEMNVSTLELGDSALYLCASSALRTSGTDTQYFGPGTRLTVL.

The chain employs TRBV27 and TRBJ1-5; D might be TRBD1 (6 bases). The CDR3 totals 17 residues. In germline, CDR1 is MNHEY, CDR2 SMNVEV (reference sequence). The V gene lost 6 bases and the J gene lost 7 bases, with 25 bases spanning the gap. CDR3 DNA sequence: TGTGCCAGCAGCCGACTTAAAAAGGCAGGGGAAGTACAGCCCCAGCATTTT. It encodes CASSRLKKAGEVQPQHF.

The rearrangement links TRBV28 to TRBJ1-1; perhaps TRBD1 as D (6 bases). V gave up 1 base and J gave up 4 bases, with 7 bases separating them. The CDR3 is made up of 13 amino acids. In germline, CDR1 is MDHEN, CDR2 SYDVKM. In DNA form, the CDR3 reads TGTGCCAGCAGTTTATCAGGGGTCACTGAAGCTTTCTTT. This sequence encodes CASSLSGVTEAFF.

J is TRBJ2-7 and V is TRBV6-1, with 7 nucleotides matching TRBD2. Germline V gene data show CDR1 as MNHNS and CDR2 as SASEGT. Trimming at V came to 7 bases and at J to 6 bases, leaving 15 bases not matched to a gene. This CDR3 contains 15 residues. The CDR3 loop is CASTVPRERGVEQYF. The CDR3 nucleotides read TGTGCCAGCACCGTTCCTCGGGAGCGGGGAGTCGAGCAGTACTTC.

The chain is built from TRBV7-3 and TRBJ2-6, with 7 bases aligning to TRBD1. The germline CDR1 and CDR2 sequences are SGHTA and FQGTGA. This CDR3 contains 18 residues. Trimming took 5 bases from V and 0 from J; bases not matched to a gene: 10. The CDR3 nucleotides are TGTGCCAGCAGCCCAAACAGGGGTTCGTACTCTGGGGCCAACGTCCTGACTTTC. It encodes CASSPNRGSYSGANVLTF.

The V call is TRBV5-1, the J call TRBJ2-1; 10 bases fit TRBD2. The CDR3 has 20 amino acids. CDR1 SGHRS and CDR2 YFSETQ come from the germline V gene. The J segment lost 0 bases and the V segment lost 0 bases, leaving 12 bases of the junction unmatched. The CDR3 DNA reads TGCGCCAGCAGCTTGGTATGGCGGCTAGCGGGAGCCAGCTCCTACAATGAGCAGTTCTTC. It encodes CASSLVWRLAGASSYNEQFF.

The chain uses TRBV6-1 and TRBJ2-3; no definite D call. This CDR3 contains 16 residues. V was clipped by 3 bases and J by 2 bases, with 15 bases between them. In germline, CDR1 is MNHNS, CDR2 SASEGT. The CDR3: CASSEGPSHPTDTQYF. The CDR3, as DNA: TGTGCCAGCAGTGAGGGCCCCTCACACCCCACAGATACGCAGTATTTT.

This chain links TRBV30 with TRBJ1-1; weak D call: TRBD1 (5 bases). Germline CDR1 and CDR2: GTSNPN and SVGIG (reference sequence). The V and J ends lost 2 bases and 2 bases respectively, with 9 bases between them. The CDR3 is 13 residues long. CDR3 residues: CAWSFQGNTEAFF. The CDR3 DNA sequence: TGTGCCTGGAGTTTCCAGGGTAACACTGAAGCTTTCTTT.

This rearrangement joins TRBV27 to TRBJ1-2; 7 nucleotides agree with TRBD1. The length of the CDR3 is 17 residues. Germline CDR1 reads MNHEY; CDR2 reads SMNVEV (reference sequence). V was pared by 5 bases and J by 3 bases, with 15 bases of the junction left unmatched. The CDR3, as DNA: TGTGCCAGCAGTATCGGCCCCGAAGACAGGGAATACTATGGCTACACCTTC. As protein: CASSIGPEDREYYGYTF.

The chain carries TRBV19 and TRBJ2-7; 10 bases match TRBD1. V lost 1 base, J lost 3 bases, and 0 bases stayed unmatched. The germline gives CDR1 LNHDA, CDR2 SQIVND (reference sequence). The CDR3 consists of 14 residues. In nucleotides, the CDR3 is TGTGCCAGTAGTATAGGGACAGGGGGCTACGAGCAGTACTTC. Translating gives CASSIGTGGYEQYF.